This passage covers 23 T cell receptor beta chains from one sample sequenced in a study of Graves' ophthalmopathy and Graves' hyperthyroidism. Using RNA transcripts, the TCR beta CDR3 regions were amplified. Investigators did first-round RT-PCR with HTBI primers, then second-round multiplex PCR. TCRdb used MiXCR to reprocess the multiplex PCR reads, holding one entry per CDR3 protein. This sample has approximately 160,000 distinct CDR3 sequences; about two fifths occur once, and the top ten carry 8% to 10%. Sequencing input: peripheral blood. The receptors come from a man aged 25-45 years with Graves' ophthalmopathy.

This clonotype was seen repeatedly, ten times or more. The chain carries TRBV12-5 and TRBJ1-1, with TRBD1 as a possible D gene (6 bases). Germline values: CDR1 LGHNT, CDR2 FRNRAP. The CDR3 is made up of 16 amino acids. Trimming cost V 0 bases and J 11 bases, with 22 bases left between them. The CDR3 reads CASGLVIPGGKWNAFF. DNA of the CDR3: TGTGCTAGTGGTTTGGTAATTCCCGGGGGCAAATGGAATGCTTTCTTT.

This clonotype was seen at least ten times. The chain has TRBV19 and TRBJ2-5, with 9 nucleotides matching TRBD1. This CDR3 spans 15 amino acids. With 6 bases clipped from V and 7 bases from J, the junction kept 12 bases outside the gene matches. Germline V gene sequence: CDR1 LNHDA, CDR2 SQIVND (reference sequence). The CDR3 nucleotides read TGTGCCAGTAGCCCTCAAAGGACAGGGGAGGTGACCCAGTACTTC. Its protein product is CASSPQRTGEVTQYF.

This clonotype was recorded many times. The chain links TRBV6-5 to TRBJ2-7, with 9 bases aligning to TRBD2. Germline CDR1 is MNHEY and CDR2 is SVGAGI. This CDR3 is built from 15 residues. With V trimmed by 2 bases and J by 2 bases, 4 bases remained unmatched. The CDR3 here is CASSYGVAGAYEQYF. The CDR3 DNA follows: TGTGCCAGCAGTTACGGGGTAGCGGGAGCCTACGAGCAGTACTTC.

V gene TRBV15 combines with J gene TRBJ1-1; D uncertain. Germline CDR1 and CDR2: LNHNV and YYDKDF (reference sequence). The CDR3 sequence is 14 residues long. Trimming took off 3 bases at V and 0 bases at J, with 8 bases between the two ends. CDR3 in amino acids: CATSSADMNTEAFF. Here the CDR3 DNA reads TGTGCCACCAGCAGTGCAGATATGAACACTGAAGCTTTCTTT.

The rearrangement uses TRBV12-3 or TRBV12-4 and TRBJ2-5; 8 bases agree with TRBD2. This CDR3 is built from 13 residues. With 10 bases clipped from V and 0 bases from J, the junction kept 4 bases outside the gene matches. CDR3 in DNA: TGTGCCACCAAGCGGGAGCACCAAGAGACCCAGTACTTC. Translating gives CATKREHQETQYF.

The chain couples TRBV6-2 or TRBV6-3 to TRBJ2-7, with D possibly matching TRBD1 (5 bases). This CDR3 has 12 residues. CDR1 is MNHEY and CDR2 is SVGEGT in the germline V gene. V dropped 10 bases and J dropped 4 bases, with 14 bases sitting between them. CDR3 loop: CATMGHRYEQYF. CDR3 nucleotides: TGTGCCACCATGGGGCACAGGTACGAGCAGTACTTC.

This clonotype occurred many times. This rearrangement joins TRBV11-2 to TRBJ2-5; 7 bases are a match to TRBD1. The germline gives CDR1 SGHAT, CDR2 FQNNGV. This CDR3 spans 14 amino acids. The V and J ends lost 3 bases and 2 bases, in that order; junction bases with no gene match: 3. CDR3 in DNA: TGTGCCAGCAGCTTGGGCAGGGGGCAAGAGACCCAGTACTTC. This translates into CASSLGRGQETQYF.

This clonotype was found many times. V gene TRBV6-2 or TRBV6-3 combines with J gene TRBJ1-2; D possibly corresponds to TRBD1 (5 bases). V was clipped by 5 bases and J by 6 bases, with 22 bases between them. The CDR3 totals 16 residues. Germline V gene lookup returns CDR1 MNHEY and CDR2 SVGEGT. The chain's CDR3 is CASSTLGGALRNGYTF. CDR3 DNA: TGTGCCAGCAGTACCCTCGGAGGGGCACTGAGGAATGGCTACACCTTC.

The J gene is TRBJ2-7, the V gene TRBV12-5, with D possibly TRBD2 on 6 matching bases. V gave up 2 bases and J gave up 2 bases, with 19 bases separating them. CDR1 is LGHNT, CDR2 FRNRAP, per germline. The CDR3 extends over 17 amino acids. CDR3 loop: CASGLILGRLGAYEQYF. The DNA of the CDR3 is TGTGCTAGTGGTTTGATTCTTGGGAGACTAGGGGCCTACGAGCAGTACTTC.

This clonotype was observed many times. The chain carries TRBV6-2 or TRBV6-3 and TRBJ2-5; 7 bases agree with TRBD1. Germline CDR1 reads MNHEY; CDR2 reads SVGEGT. With 5 bases clipped from V and 1 base from J, the junction kept 19 bases outside the gene matches. CDR3 length: 19 amino acids. Here the CDR3 DNA reads TGTGCCAGCAGTAACCACCGACAGGGTCCTCCGGGATTCCAAGAGACCCAGTACTTC. Translated, it gives CASSNHRQGPPGFQETQYF.

This clonotype showed up many times. The V and J genes are TRBV6-2 or TRBV6-3 and TRBJ1-1; no reliable D call. There are 16 residues in the CDR3. Trimming removed 3 bases from V and 0 bases from J, with 14 bases in between. Germline V gives CDR1 MNHEY, CDR2 SVGEGT. The CDR3 DNA sequence: TGTGCCAGCAGTTATCCGACCCGAACCTTGAACACTGAAGCTTTCTTT. It codes for CASSYPTRTLNTEAFF.

This clonotype was counted ten times or more. V is TRBV18 and J is TRBJ2-5; the D gene is possibly TRBD1 (6 bases). Between the trimmed V and J ends, which lost 0 bases and 2 bases, there was a span of 7 bases. Germline CDR1 and CDR2: KGHSH and LQKENI. This CDR3 has 14 amino acids. This CDR3 reads CASSPPDRQETQYF. The DNA for the CDR3 is TGTGCCAGCTCACCACCGGACAGACAAGAGACCCAGTACTTC.

This clonotype occurred many times. The J gene is TRBJ1-5, the V gene TRBV11-2, with no clear D. CDR1 SGHAT and CDR2 FQNNGV come from the germline V gene. Trimming pared 2 bases from V and 4 bases from J, leaving 9 bases between. There are 14 residues in the CDR3. CDR3 loop: CASSLSALNQPQHF. The CDR3 DNA sequence: TGTGCCAGCAGCTTATCGGCATTAAATCAGCCCCAGCATTTT.

The sample holds a few counts of this clonotype. The chain uses TRBV12-3 or TRBV12-4 and TRBJ1-2; 7 positions agree with TRBD1. The CDR3 extends over 14 amino acids. The ends lost 7 bases at V and 4 bases at J; junction bases unmatched: 9. CDR3 protein: CASNPGGTGYGYTF. The CDR3 DNA sequence: TGTGCCAGCAACCCAGGGGGAACCGGCTATGGCTACACCTTC.

This clonotype was counted at least ten times. This rearrangement joins TRBV6-5 to TRBJ1-2, with TRBD1 identical over 8 bases. Trimming took 0 bases from V and 2 from J; bases not matched to a gene: 2. In germline, CDR1 is MNHEY, CDR2 SVGAGI. The CDR3 length is 15 residues. The DNA for the CDR3 is TGTGCCAGCAGTTACTCCACAGGGGGAAACTATGGCTACACCTTC. It specifies CASSYSTGGNYGYTF.

This clonotype was recorded at least ten times. The chain recombines TRBV2 with TRBJ2-7, with a tentative D call TRBD1 (7 bases). The CDR3 is 12 amino acids. V was clipped by 11 bases and J by 2 bases, with 13 bases between them. The germline V gene encodes CDR1 SNHLY and CDR2 FYNNEI. As DNA, the CDR3 is TGTGCCGTACAGGGGAGGACCTACGAGCAGTACTTC. Its translation is CAVQGRTYEQYF.

The genes are TRBV12-3 or TRBV12-4 and TRBJ2-5; TRBD2 matches at 8 bases. This CDR3 comprises 13 residues. V was pared by 7 bases and J by 0 bases, with 1 base of the junction left unmatched. The CDR3 DNA sequence: TGTGCCAGCACTAGCGGGTACCAAGAGACCCAGTACTTC. This gives the protein CASTSGYQETQYF.

The genes are TRBV6-2 or TRBV6-3 and TRBJ2-2; D gene uncertain. Germline CDR1 MNHEY, CDR2 SVGEGT. V gave up 2 bases and J gave up 3 bases, with 10 bases separating them. The CDR3 loop spans 15 amino acids. The CDR3 loop is CASSYEAAYTGELFF. The CDR3 DNA reads as TGTGCCAGCAGTTACGAGGCAGCCTACACCGGGGAGCTGTTTTTT.

This clonotype was counted many times. The V gene is TRBV12-3 or TRBV12-4, the J gene TRBJ2-6; D uncertain. This CDR3 comprises 17 residues. Trimming took 4 bases from V and 0 from J, leaving 13 bases between them. CDR3 sequence (DNA): TGTGCCAGCAGTTCCCCCCTAGGTCGCTCTGGGGCCAACGTCCTGACTTTC. Its translation: CASSSPLGRSGANVLTF.

This clonotype was counted only a few times. The rearrangement joins TRBV5-1 to TRBJ1-1; the match to TRBD1 covers 9 bases. Germline CDR1 and CDR2: SGHRS and YFSETQ. Losses at the gene ends were 4 bases for V and 3 bases for J; bases not matched to a gene: 10. The CDR3 is 16 residues long. The CDR3 nucleotides are TGCGCCAGCAGCCCCGGACAGGGGATTTTGGACACTGAAGCTTTCTTT. Amino acids: CASSPGQGILDTEAFF.

This clonotype was observed many times. The genes are TRBV18 and TRBJ2-7; 10 positions agree with TRBD1. CDR3 length: 16 amino acids. Germline loops: CDR1 KGHSH, CDR2 LQKENI. The trim removed 6 bases at V and 0 bases at J, leaving 8 bases unmatched. DNA of the CDR3: TGTGCCAGCTCTTTCGCCGGGACAGGGGTCTCCTACGAGCAGTACTTC. Translation: CASSFAGTGVSYEQYF.

This clonotype was seen more than once but under ten times. The chain couples TRBV6-2 or TRBV6-3 to TRBJ1-6, with a possible D match to TRBD1 (5 bases). V dropped 0 bases and J dropped 12 bases, with 21 bases sitting between them. The CDR3 loop spans 17 amino acids. Germline loops: CDR1 MNHEY, CDR2 SVGEGT. The chain's CDR3 is CASSYSTRDGPGEPLHF. The CDR3 DNA follows: TGTGCCAGCAGTTACTCGACGCGGGACGGGCCGGGGGAACCCCTCCACTTT.

Here the CDR3 DNA reads TGCAGCGACCTGACAGGTTCGCCGGAGACCCAGTACTTC. It is translated as CSDLTGSPETQYF. The genes are TRBV29-1 and TRBJ2-5, with D possibly being TRBD1 (6 bases). The CDR3 totals 13 residues. Germline V gene data show CDR1 as SQVTM and CDR2 as ANQGSEA. V lost 7 bases to trimming and J lost 5 bases, with 17 bases between them.